The 13 T cell receptor beta chains below were found in one sample sequenced in a study of cytomegalovirus exposure and HLA in healthy donors. Using immunoSEQ multiplex PCR, the repertoire was profiled, and TCRdb retains in-frame clones only, with some absent. The sample has about 170,000 clones, over 85% seen once. The specimen was PBMCs. All receptors derive from a woman between 18 and 30 years old in good health and CMV-seropositive.

The J gene is TRBJ1-2, the V gene TRBV28, with D hard to call. Germline-derived CDR1 and CDR2 are MDHEN and SYDVKM. This CDR3 comprises 12 residues. The V end was cut by 5 bases, the J end by 4 bases, with 8 bases between. CDR3 sequence reads: CASSESRYGYTF. DNA of the CDR3: TGTGCCAGCAGTGAGTCTCGCTATGGCTACACCTTC.

This clone has a single count. The rearrangement joins TRBV6-5 to TRBJ2-1; D gene ambiguous. Germline V CDR1 and CDR2: MNHEY, SVGAGI. V lost 5 bases and J lost 4, with 9 bases in between. The length of the CDR3 is 13 residues. The CDR3 DNA is TGTGCCAGCAGTAGCGTAGAGTACAATGAGCAGTTCTTC. Translated: CASSSVEYNEQFF.

CDR3 sequence: CASNVLGDYGYTF. The CDR3 DNA sequence: TGTGCCAGTAATGTCCTCGGGGACTATGGCTACACCTTC. The chain links TRBV19 to TRBJ1-2; D is ambiguous. Deletions cut 7 bases from V and 3 bases from J, with 12 bases between. Germline CDR1 is LNHDA and CDR2 is SQIVND (reference sequence). CDR3 size: 13 residues.

CDR3 DNA: TGTGCCAGCAGGGGACTAGCGGGCGGGTTCAATGAGCAGTTCTTC. Residues: CASRGLAGGFNEQFF. The V gene is TRBV2, the J gene TRBJ2-1, with TRBD2 matching 12 bases. Germline-derived CDR1 and CDR2 are SNHLY and FYNNEI. The length of the CDR3 is 15 residues. The V segment lost 6 bases and the J segment 6 bases; nucleotides outside the gene matches: 6. Full variable domain (outside the CDR3, taken from reference TRBV2 and TRBJ2-1): EPEVTQTPSHQVTQMGQEVILRCVPISNHLYFYWYRQILGQKVEFLVSFYNNEISEKSEIFDDQFSVERPDGSNFTLKIRSTKLEDSAMYFCASRGLAGGFNEQFFGPGTRLTVL.

This chain connects TRBV28 to TRBJ2-7; D is unclear. The CDR3 is 13 amino acids. CDR1 and CDR2 from the germline V gene are MDHEN and SYDVKM. Trimming pared 3 bases from V and 1 base from J, leaving 7 bases between. CDR3 sequence reads: CASSLPVSYEQYF. The CDR3 DNA follows: TGTGCCAGCAGTTTGCCGGTTTCCTACGAGCAGTACTTC. Using reference TRBV28 and TRBJ2-7 for the parts outside the CDR3, the full variable domain is DVKVTQSSRYLVKRTGEKVFLECVQDMDHENMFWYRQDPGLGLRLIYFSYDVKMKEKGDIPEGYSVSREKKERFSLILESASTNQTSMYLCASSLPVSYEQYFGPGTRLTVT.

This clone was observed many times. The chain has TRBV28 and TRBJ2-7; TRBD1 agrees at 9 bases. This CDR3 has 15 residues. Germline V gene lookup returns CDR1 MDHEN and CDR2 SYDVKM. Trimming at V came to 3 bases and at J to 4 bases, leaving 7 bases not matched to a gene. For the CDR3, the DNA is TGTGCCAGCAGTTTGCAGGACAGGGGCCCTTACGAGCAGTACTTC. Translating gives CASSLQDRGPYEQYF.

The V and J genes are TRBV9 and TRBJ2-3; possible D gene TRBD1, 6 bases. The ends were cut back, 4 bases at V and 6 bases at J, with 18 bases in the middle. Germline CDR1 and CDR2: SGDLS and YYNGEE. This CDR3 spans 15 amino acids. The CDR3 protein is CASSPTGSGSDTQYF. The CDR3 DNA is TGTGCCAGCAGCCCCACAGGGAGTGGGTCGGATACGCAGTATTTT.

The rearrangement uses TRBV29-1 and TRBJ2-5, with D tentatively TRBD2 (6 bases). CDR3 size: 13 residues. V lost 7 bases, J lost 9 bases, and 21 bases lay in between. Germline V CDR1 and CDR2: SQVTM, ANQGSEA. CDR3 protein: CSAGRPKAGPQYF. CDR3 coding DNA: TGCAGCGCTGGGCGCCCGAAAGCGGGTCCCCAGTACTTC.

The chain couples TRBV5-1 to TRBJ1-5; D gene ambiguous. V dropped 0 bases and J dropped 2 bases, with 9 bases sitting between them. The CDR3 length is 15 residues. Looked up from germline, CDR1 is SGHRS and CDR2 is YFSETQ. DNA for the CDR3: TGCGCCAGCAGCTTGGGAACTATGGGCAATCAGCCCCAGCATTTT. It encodes CASSLGTMGNQPQHF.

This clone was counted a single time. The chain has TRBV19 and TRBJ1-2; 10 nucleotides match TRBD1. Germline-derived CDR1 and CDR2 are LNHDA and SQIVND (reference sequence). This CDR3 comprises 15 residues. V shed 6 bases and J 6 bases; nucleotides not matched to a gene: 10. CDR3 bases: TGTGCCAGTAGGAGCACCGGGACAGGGGTCGATGGCTACACCTTC. Translation gives CASRSTGTGVDGYTF.

This clone was counted many times. The rearrangement joins TRBV2 to TRBJ2-3, with a weak D call TRBD2 (6 bases). CDR3 length: 16 amino acids. Germline V gene lookup returns CDR1 SNHLY and CDR2 FYNNEI. Trimming shortened V by 3 bases and J by 2 bases, and 15 bases separated the two germline ends. CDR3 DNA sequence: TGTGCCAGCAGTGATTATCGGGCGGGAAACACAGATACGCAGTATTTT. Amino acid sequence: CASSDYRAGNTDTQYF.

This clone was found once. The chain recombines TRBV7-2 with TRBJ2-1, with D possibly being TRBD2 (6 bases). The germline gives CDR1 SGHTA, CDR2 FQGNSA. V was shortened by 4 bases and J by 8 bases, with 15 bases between the two germline ends. This CDR3 has 14 amino acids. The CDR3 DNA reads TGTGCCAGCAGCTCCTGGACTAACCTCGATGAGCAGTTCTTC. It translates to CASSSWTNLDEQFF. Full variable domain (outside the CDR3, taken from reference TRBV7-2 and TRBJ2-1): GAGVSQSPSNKVTEKGKDVELRCDPISGHTALYWYRQSLGQGLEFLIYFQGNSAPDKSGLPSDRFSAERTGGSVSTLTIQRTQQEDSAVYLCASSSWTNLDEQFFGPGTRLTVL.

The chain is built from TRBV6-5 and TRBJ1-3; D gene unclear. Germline assignment: CDR1 MNHEY and CDR2 SVGAGI. The CDR3 extends over 15 amino acids. The V gene lost 6 bases and the J gene lost 0 bases, with 12 bases spanning the gap. This chain's CDR3 is CASRPFPGSGNTIYF. In DNA form, the CDR3 reads TGTGCCAGCAGACCCTTCCCGGGCTCTGGAAACACCATATATTTT.